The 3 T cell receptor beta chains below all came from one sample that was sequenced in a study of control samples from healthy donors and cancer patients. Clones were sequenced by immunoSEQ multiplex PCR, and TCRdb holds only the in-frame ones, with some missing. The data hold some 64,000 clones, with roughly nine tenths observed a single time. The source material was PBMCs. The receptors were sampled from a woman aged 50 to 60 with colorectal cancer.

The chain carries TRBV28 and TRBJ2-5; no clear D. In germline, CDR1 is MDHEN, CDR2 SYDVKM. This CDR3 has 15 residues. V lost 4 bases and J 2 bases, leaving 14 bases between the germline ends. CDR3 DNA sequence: TGTGCCAGCAGTTCACTGACGGTTCAACAAGAGACCCAGTACTTC. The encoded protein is CASSSLTVQQETQYF.

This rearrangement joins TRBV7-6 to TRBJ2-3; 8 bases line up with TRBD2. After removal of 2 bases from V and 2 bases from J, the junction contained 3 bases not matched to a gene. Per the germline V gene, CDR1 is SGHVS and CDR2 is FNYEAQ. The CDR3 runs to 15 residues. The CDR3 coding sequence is TGTGCCAGCAGCTTACGAGCGGGAGACACAGATACGCAGTATTTT. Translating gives CASSLRAGDTDTQYF.

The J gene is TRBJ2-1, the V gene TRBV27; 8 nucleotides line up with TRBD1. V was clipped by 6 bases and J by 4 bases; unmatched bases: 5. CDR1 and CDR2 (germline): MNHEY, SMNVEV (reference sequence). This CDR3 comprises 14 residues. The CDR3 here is CASSQGAGYNEQFF. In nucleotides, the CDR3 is TGTGCCAGCAGCCAGGGGGCGGGGTACAATGAGCAGTTCTTC.